Listed below are T cell receptor beta chains from one sample, sequenced in a study of post-analysis software for immune sequencing data. TCRdb processed the PCR reads anew with MiXCR; each CDR3 protein has one entry. Altogether 650,000 to 900,000 distinct CDR3 sequences are present, more than 45% being singletons, with the ten largest covering roughly 4.4%. The specimen sequenced was blood. The receptors here all came from a girl between 5 and 17 years old with multiple sclerosis. Both conserved end residues are part of each CDR3. The D gene is left open where the match is weak. Clone size is shown for a subset of rows, as once, few, many or a class of expanded clone.

.	TRBJ1-5	TRBV3-1	TRBD1	15	TGTGCCAGCAGCCCGACAGGGGGCCGGGGGCAGCCCCAGCATTTT	CASSPTGGRGQPQHF
.	TRBJ2-7	TRBV20-1	TRBD1	13	TGCAGTGCTAGGGACAGGGACCCCTACGAGCAGTACTTC	CSARDRDPYEQYF
.	TRBJ2-7	TRBV6-1	TRBD2	15	TGTGCCAGCAGTGCTCTACTAGCGGGAGCGGACGAGCAGTACTTC	CASSALLAGADEQYF
.	TRBJ1-2	TRBV3-1	.	14	TGTGCCAGCAGCCAAGGGCAACAGCGTCATGGCTACACCTTC	CASSQGQQRHGYTF
.	TRBJ2-1	TRBV7-2	.	15	TGTGCCAGCAGCTTATCTATAGGGCTAAACAATGAGCAGTTCTTC	CASSLSIGLNNEQFF
.	TRBJ2-7	TRBV29-1	TRBD1	13	TGCAGCGGGATAGGACAGGGAGTCCACGAGCAGTACTTC	CSGIGQGVHEQYF
.	TRBJ1-5	TRBV12-3/TRBV12-4	.	15	TGTGCCAGCAGTTTATTCCAGGGGCACAATCAGCCCCAGCATTTT	CASSLFQGHNQPQHF
few	TRBJ2-3	TRBV15	.	17	TGTGCCACCAGCAGAGATCCCGCGCCGACGGGTGAAGATACGCAGTATTTT	CATSRDPAPTGEDTQYF
.	TRBJ2-7	TRBV20-1	.	12	TGCAGTGCTCGGGTCGAATTGGACGAGCAGTACTTC	CSARVELDEQYF
few	TRBJ2-3	TRBV5-1	.	14	TGCGCCAGCAGCCCGGGACCACCCACAGATACGCAGTATTTT	CASSPGPPTDTQYF
.	TRBJ2-7	TRBV28	TRBD2	14	TGTGCCAGCAGTTTACGGGGGGGGGACTACGAGCAGTACTTC	CASSLRGGDYEQYF
few	TRBJ1-1	TRBV20-1	TRBD1	13	TGCAGTGCTACCGGGACAGAGAACACTGAAGCTTTCTTT	CSATGTENTEAFF
few	TRBJ2-2	TRBV7-2	TRBD2	17	TGTGCCAGCAGCTTATACGCTAGCGGGATGAACACCGGGGAGCTGTTTTTT	CASSLYASGMNTGELFF
few	TRBJ2-2	TRBV29-1	TRBD2	13	TGCAGCGGTAGCGGGAGGTTCTCCGGGGAGCTGTTTTTT	CSGSGRFSGELFF
.	TRBJ1-1	TRBV28	.	15	TGTGCCAGTCTTGGAGAGACGGACTGGAACACTGAAGCTTTCTTT	CASLGETDWNTEAFF
.	TRBJ2-7	TRBV27	TRBD2	15	TGTGCCAGCAGTCCCCTAGGGGCGGGAGCACACGAGCAGTACTTC	CASSPLGAGAHEQYF
once	TRBJ1-1	TRBV3-1	.	13	TGTGCCAGCAGCCAATACGCGAACACTGAAGCTTTCTTT	CASSQYANTEAFF
few	TRBJ2-7	TRBV6-1	TRBD1	15	TGTGCCAGCAGAGTTACTGGACAGGGAAACTACGAGCAGTACTTC	CASRVTGQGNYEQYF
once	TRBJ1-1	TRBV5-1	.	13	TGCGCCAGCAGAGTAGCAGGGGACACTGAAGCTTTCTTT	CASRVAGDTEAFF
.	TRBJ1-1	TRBV30	.	16	TGTGCCTGGGGTTCCGAGGGAGCCAACATGAACACTGAAGTTTTCTTT	CAWGSEGANMNTEVFF
.	TRBJ2-5	TRBV20-1	TRBD2	16	TGCAGTGCTCCCGGGACTAGCGGGAGGGCCAAAGAGACCCAGTACTTC	CSAPGTSGRAKETQYF
.	TRBJ2-2	TRBV27	.	12	TGTGCCAGCAGTTTTGGTGCGGGGGAGCTGTTTTTT	CASSFGAGELFF
.	TRBJ2-3	TRBV20-1	.	13	TGCAGTGCTAGAGAAGCGAGCACAGATACGCAGTATTTT	CSAREASTDTQYF
.	TRBJ2-7	TRBV5-5	.	14	TGTGCCAGCAGCCGTACCGTTGCCACCTACGAGCAGTACTTC	CASSRTVATYEQYF
once	TRBJ2-1	TRBV10-3	TRBD2	13	TGTGCCATCGGGGCGGGAGGGCCCGGTGAGCAGTTCTTC	CAIGAGGPGEQFF
few	TRBJ2-1	TRBV11-2	TRBD1	16	TGTGCCAGCAGCTTATTCGGACAGGGGGCATACAATGAGCAGTTCTTC	CASSLFGQGAYNEQFF
.	TRBJ2-1	TRBV9	TRBD1	18	TGTGCCAGCAGCGTAGCTTCGCCTACAGGGGGCTCCTACAATGAGCAGTTCTTC	CASSVASPTGGSYNEQFF
few	TRBJ2-7	TRBV20-1	TRBD2	14	TGCAGTGCTAGGGCACTAGCGGGAGACTACGAGCAGTACTTC	CSARALAGDYEQYF
.	TRBJ1-1	TRBV29-1	.	17	TGCAGCGTTGGTTCTTCATCACGGGAGGTGGGGAACACTGAAGCTTTCTTT	CSVGSSSREVGNTEAFF
.	TRBJ2-7	TRBV12-3/TRBV12-4	TRBD2	14	TGTGCCAGCAGTACCGGACTAGCGGGAAGCGAGCAGTACTTC	CASSTGLAGSEQYF
few	TRBJ2-5	TRBV7-6	.	16	TGTGCCAGCAGCTTAGCGCTCAGGGGAGGGGAAGAGACCCAGTACTTC	CASSLALRGGEETQYF
once	TRBJ2-7	TRBV6-2/TRBV6-3	TRBD2	16	TGTGCCAGCAGTTCCCAGGGTAGCGGGAGTAACTACGAGCAGTACTTC	CASSSQGSGSNYEQYF
.	TRBJ1-4	TRBV2	.	18	TGTGCCAGCAGTGAAGTTCCCCTGGGACACGCAACTAATGAAAAACTGTTTTTT	CASSEVPLGHATNEKLFF
few	TRBJ1-1	TRBV29-1	.	13	TGCAGCGTTGACAGGGCGGGAGAAACTGAAGCTTTCTTT	CSVDRAGETEAFF
.	TRBJ2-7	TRBV24-1	.	15	TGTGCCACCAGTGACGCGCCGGGCGGACTGCGGGAGCAGTACTTC	CATSDAPGGLREQYF
.	TRBJ2-1	TRBV2	TRBD1	14	TGTGCCAGCAGTGGGGGACAGGGCTATCGCGAGCAGTTCTTC	CASSGGQGYREQFF
few	TRBJ2-1	TRBV11-3	.	14	TGTGCCAGCAGCCCAGGGGGGCAGGACAATGAGCAGTTCTTC	CASSPGGQDNEQFF
.	TRBJ2-3	TRBV20-1	.	13	TGCAGTGCTAGCCAGGGGTTGATAGATACGCAGTATTTT	CSASQGLIDTQYF
few	TRBJ2-7	TRBV29-1	.	12	TGCAGCGTTGTTGGGAGCTCCTACGAGCAGTACTTC	CSVVGSSYEQYF
few	TRBJ1-6	TRBV6-5	.	14	TGTGCCAGCAGTTATTCGAAAGCTAATTCACCCCTCCACTTT	CASSYSKANSPLHF